This T cell receptor beta chain was retrieved from a study of CD8 T cells in Susac syndrome. The authors reverse transcribed roughly 0.5 to 1 ug RNA with random hexamers. Amplification of TCR beta CDR3 was carried out by immunoSEQ multiplex PCR, which covered 54 Vbeta and 13 Jbeta segments. TCRdb re-called the immunoSEQ multiplex PCR reads through MiXCR, storing one row per CDR3 protein. This table has more than 200,000 distinct CDR3 sequences, approximately 92% appearing once. CDR3 length: 13 amino acids. Trimming took off 5 bases at V and 7 bases at J, with 17 bases between the two ends. Germline loops: CDR1 SQVTM, CDR2 ANQGSEA. Comments on this clonotype: Its antigen is currently unknown.

The sequenced target, TCR beta, came from blood CD8+ and CD4+ T cells. TEMRA cells were enriched by FACS, while CD8+ and CD4+ T cells were obtained through a negative isolation that was performed magnetically. Whole-study findings and limits: In its TCR sequencing and HLA analysis, the study acknowledged that the number of individuals was relatively small.

The chain uses TRBV29-1 and TRBJ2-5, with no clear D. The sequence was obtained from a human donor with multiple sclerosis. What was sequenced was CD4+ T cells from PBMCs. CDR3 nucleotides: TGCAGCGTTCGTACCATCATGATCGGGACCCAGTACTTC. It yields the protein CSVRTIMIGTQYF. Looking up the rest from reference TRBV29-1 and TRBJ2-5 gives the full variable domain: SAVISQKPSRDICQRGTSLTIQCQVDSQVTMMFWYRQQPGQSLTLIATANQGSEATYESGFVIDKFPISRPNLTFSTLTVSNMSPEDSSIYLCSVRTIMIGTQYFGPGTRLLVL.